One sample yielded the 7 T cell receptor beta chains listed below, sequenced in a study of human T cells and chemical hapten exposure. MiXCR, applied by TCRdb to the RACE reads, yields one record per CDR3 protein. The sample contains around 110,000 distinct CDR3 sequences, about 12% of which appear only once. Regarding time point: pre-sensitization, week 0. Treatment defined: therapeutic diphenylcyclopropenone sensitization with weekly scalp DPC. The sample in question was whole blood, obtained in connection with sensitization to the hapten diphenylcyclopropenone (DPC). The receptors come from a woman aged 50 to 65 with alopecia areata. Some clones in this sample may be carry-over from other donors' samples.

This clonotype was detected only a few times. The chain joins TRBV28 to TRBJ2-2; TRBD2 is a possible D gene (6 bases). Trimming took off 3 bases at V and 7 bases at J, with 12 bases between the two ends. The CDR3 has 14 residues. CDR1 and CDR2 (germline): MDHEN, SYDVKM. The chain's CDR3 is CASSFVLAIGELFF. The DNA of the CDR3 is TGTGCCAGCAGTTTTGTACTAGCCATCGGGGAGCTGTTTTTT.

This chain joins TRBV11-2 and TRBJ2-3, with D possibly matching TRBD2 (6 bases). V was trimmed by 7 bases and J by 8 bases, leaving 22 bases between them. The germline gives CDR1 SGHAT, CDR2 FQNNGV. The CDR3 is 15 amino acids. In nucleotides, the CDR3 is TGTGCCAGCACCGATCTAGCGTCCCCTCGGGCTACGCAGTATTTT. Its translation: CASTDLASPRATQYF. The full variable domain, rest sourced from reference TRBV11-2 and TRBJ2-3, is EAGVAQSPRYKIIEKRQSVAFWCNPISGHATLYWYQQILGQGPKLLIQFQNNGVVDDSQLPKDRFSAERLKGVDSTLKIQPAKLEDSAVYLCASTDLASPRATQYFGPGTRLTVL.

This clonotype was seen more than once but under ten times. The genes are TRBV20-1 and TRBJ1-2; D possibly corresponds to TRBD1 (6 bases). This CDR3 has 14 amino acids. V was cut by 0 bases and J by 2 bases, with 10 bases left in between. Germline V gene data show CDR1 as DFQATT and CDR2 as SNEGSKA (reference sequence). CDR3 region: CSAREGHGNYGYTF. The DNA of the CDR3 is TGCAGTGCTAGAGAGGGACACGGAAACTATGGCTACACCTTC.

This chain links TRBV11-2 with TRBJ1-1; D unclear. The CDR3 is 12 amino acids. Per germline, CDR1 SGHAT and CDR2 FQNNGV. With 5 bases removed from V and 3 bases from J, the gap between germline ends came to 7 bases. CDR3 residues: CASSPLYTEAFF. The CDR3 region has the DNA TGTGCCAGCAGCCCCCTATACACTGAAGCTTTCTTT.

The chain recombines TRBV5-1 with TRBJ2-6; D not certain. The CDR3 has 16 amino acids. Germline V gene data show CDR1 as SGHRS and CDR2 as YFSETQ. V lost 3 bases to trimming and J lost 0 bases, with 10 bases between them. The CDR3 protein is CASSSSTLSGANVLTF. In nucleotides, the CDR3 is TGCGCCAGCAGCTCAAGTACACTCTCTGGGGCCAACGTCCTGACTTTC.

Only a few counts were recorded for this clonotype. The V call is TRBV7-8, the J call TRBJ2-5; no reliable D call. The germline V gene encodes CDR1 SGHVS and CDR2 FQNEAQ. V lost 4 bases to trimming and J lost 7 bases, with 10 bases between them. CDR3 length equals 12 residues. The CDR3 DNA reads TGTGCCAGCAGCTCGTCCTCGGCGACCCAGTACTTC. Its protein is CASSSSSATQYF.

V usage is TRBV5-1 and J usage is TRBJ2-1; 7 bases are a match to TRBD2. With V trimmed by 3 bases and J by 0 bases, 6 bases remained unmatched. The CDR3 totals 16 residues. Germline V lookup: CDR1 SGHRS, CDR2 YFSETQ. In DNA, the CDR3 is TGCGCCAGCAGCTCCCCTAGCGGATCCTCCTACAATGAGCAGTTCTTC. It yields the protein CASSSPSGSSYNEQFF.